This is a list of T cell receptor beta chains from one sample in a study of T-cell memory formation after mild COVID-19. TCRdb analysed the 5' RACE reads with MiXCR anew, one entry per CDR3 protein. The sample yields some 450,000 distinct CDR3 sequences, about a sixth seen once. Sequenced input: PBMCs or a T cell subset sorted from them (not recorded which). The source is a man aged 18 to 29 who had mild COVID-19 (a few samples of this study predate the infection). Cell type and time point are not known. The conserved cysteine and the conserved F or W are not part of the CDR3 here.

v_call,j_call,cdr3_aa
TRBV4-1,TRBJ2-2,ASSQGGQRNTGELF
TRBV2,TRBJ2-2,ASSARQAGELF
TRBV20-1,TRBJ2-6,SASVGQGITSGANVLT
TRBV9,TRBJ2-3,ASSVRRDYRRTDTQY
TRBV4-2,TRBJ1-1,ASSGTGTGNTEAF
TRBV11-2,TRBJ1-1,ASSWARATEAF
TRBV20-1,TRBJ1-1,SARERGANTEAF
TRBV7-3,TRBJ2-1,ASSSGTGAIDEQF
TRBV10-3,TRBJ2-3,AISLTLAGRTDTQY
TRBV10-3,TRBJ2-2,AISPDRSNTGELF
TRBV7-2,TRBJ2-3,ASRLGPTDTQY
TRBV24-1,TRBJ2-2,ATSDPGQHTGELF
TRBV5-1,TRBJ2-2,ASSLVSGTGELF
TRBV20-1,TRBJ1-2,SAKTGYGYT
TRBV7-3,TRBJ1-2,ASSLTGAGQSNYGYT
TRBV6-5,TRBJ2-2,ASSYVGLAGDTGELF
TRBV4-3,TRBJ2-1,ASSQESWGNEQF
TRBV7-6,TRBJ1-3,ASSSGQGISGNTIY
TRBV5-1,TRBJ2-1,ASRQGNEQF
TRBV25-1,TRBJ2-2,ASSEFGRARLF
TRBV5-1,TRBJ2-5,ASSLPRQGSWLAETQY
TRBV7-9,TRBJ2-3,ASSYDVVPDTQY